This T cell receptor beta chain was sequenced during a study of post-analysis software for immune sequencing data. Turning to the study itself: Included courses were relapsing-remitting and secondary progressive multiple sclerosis; progressive-relapsing multiple sclerosis was also included.

General observations from the study: With TRBV5-6, TRBV5-1 and TRBV20-1 included, about five TRBV segments were more frequent in patients than in controls.

The sample holds many counts of this clonotype. As yet, its antigen is unknown. The CDR3 runs to 12 residues. Trimming cost V 10 bases and J 0 bases, with 9 bases left between them. Germline CDR1 SEHNR, CDR2 FQNEAQ (reference sequence). Included in the TCR beta cDNA libraries were unique molecular identifiers. One entry per CDR3 protein, called by TCRdb with MiXCR from the PCR reads. The sample yields around 260,000 distinct CDR3 sequences, roughly a third seen once. The sequenced material came from blood. The J gene is TRBJ2-5, the V gene TRBV7-9; D remains unclear. This receptor was taken from a girl aged 5-17 years with multiple sclerosis. The CDR3, as DNA: TGTGCCACCGGGCTAAACCAAGAGACCCAGTACTTC. As protein: CATGLNQETQYF. The full variable domain, rest sourced from reference TRBV7-9 and TRBJ2-5, is DTGVSQNPRHKITKRGQNVTFRCDPISEHNRLYWYRQTLGQGPEFLTYFQNEAQLEKSRLLSDRFSAERPKGSFSTLEIQRTEQGDSAMYLCATGLNQETQYFGPGTRLLVL.